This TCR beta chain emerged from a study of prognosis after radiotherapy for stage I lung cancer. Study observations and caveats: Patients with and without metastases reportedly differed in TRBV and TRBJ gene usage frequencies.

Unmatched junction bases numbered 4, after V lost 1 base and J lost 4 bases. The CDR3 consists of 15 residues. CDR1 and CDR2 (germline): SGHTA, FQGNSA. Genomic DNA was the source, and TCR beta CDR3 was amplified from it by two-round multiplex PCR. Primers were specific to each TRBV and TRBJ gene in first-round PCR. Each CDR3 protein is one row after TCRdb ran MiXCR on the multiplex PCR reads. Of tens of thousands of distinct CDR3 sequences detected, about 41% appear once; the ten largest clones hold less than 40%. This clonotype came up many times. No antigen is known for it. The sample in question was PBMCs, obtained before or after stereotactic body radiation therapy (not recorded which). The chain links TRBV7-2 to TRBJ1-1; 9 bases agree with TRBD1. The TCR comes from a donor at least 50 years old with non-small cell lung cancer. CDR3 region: CASSLGGQGVTEAFF. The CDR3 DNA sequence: TGTGCCAGCAGCTTAGGGGGACAGGGCGTCACTGAAGCTTTCTTT.